The present T cell receptor (beta chain) was sequenced within a study of cytomegalovirus exposure and HLA in healthy donors. This clone was seen a single time. The PCR had 60 Vbeta and 13 Jbeta primers. TCRdb keeps only in-frame clones here, not all; method: immunoSEQ multiplex PCR. The repertoire holds some 110,000 clones, with under 80% as singletons. V dropped 7 bases and J dropped 8 bases, with 14 bases sitting between them. Germline V gene lookup returns CDR1 LNHNV and CDR2 YYDKDF (reference sequence). The CDR3 totals 12 residues. The chain links TRBV15 to TRBJ1-1; D remains unclear. The specimen was PBMCs. This clonotype was obtained from a woman in her forties or fifties in good health and CMV-seropositive. CDR3 nucleotides: TGTGCCACCACGAGGAGACTAGGCGAAGCTTTCTTT. Its translation: CATTRRLGEAFF.